A selection of T cell receptor beta chains follows, all from one sample in a study of human T cells and chemical hapten exposure. Each CDR3 protein is one row after TCRdb ran MiXCR on the RACE reads. The sample consists of around 150,000 distinct CDR3 sequences, around 30% of them appearing once. Sequenced here: whole blood, sampled in connection with sensitization to the hapten diphenylcyclopropenone (DPC). These receptors were collected from a woman aged 18-29 years with alopecia areata. Some clones in this sample may be carry-over from other donors' samples. Each CDR3 is given without its conserved first and last residue. The D gene is left open where the match is weak.

CDR3 protein: ASSADRQETQY
D gene: -
V gene: TRBV7-9

CDR3 protein: ASSQRTGSEKLF
D gene: TRBD1
V gene: TRBV4-3

CDR3 protein: ASSQDLGGHYEQY
D gene: -
V gene: TRBV4-2

CDR3 protein: ASSLNGVSGNTIY
D gene: -
V gene: TRBV7-3

CDR3 protein: ASSVYSAGELF
D gene: -
V gene: TRBV9

CDR3 protein: ASSYSGLGTEAF
D gene: -
V gene: TRBV6-2/TRBV6-3

CDR3 protein: ASSSPGLHEAF
D gene: -
V gene: TRBV5-1

CDR3 protein: ASSQDFRGDTEAF
D gene: -
V gene: TRBV4-3

CDR3 protein: SARDSNGPHEQY
D gene: -
V gene: TRBV20-1

CDR3 protein: ASSSDRRVTGELF
D gene: -
V gene: TRBV7-9

CDR3 protein: ASSYGGLAQH
D gene: -
V gene: TRBV6-2/TRBV6-3

CDR3 protein: ASSGDRGPQPQH
D gene: TRBD1
V gene: TRBV2

CDR3 protein: SGGEAYEQY
D gene: -
V gene: TRBV29-1

CDR3 protein: ASSQDIGDGTDTQY
D gene: -
V gene: TRBV4-3

CDR3 protein: ASSLGAGVRTDTQY
D gene: -
V gene: TRBV7-2

CDR3 protein: ASSESRNTQY
D gene: -
V gene: TRBV10-2

CDR3 protein: ASSARTGGAHEQF
D gene: TRBD2
V gene: TRBV7-2